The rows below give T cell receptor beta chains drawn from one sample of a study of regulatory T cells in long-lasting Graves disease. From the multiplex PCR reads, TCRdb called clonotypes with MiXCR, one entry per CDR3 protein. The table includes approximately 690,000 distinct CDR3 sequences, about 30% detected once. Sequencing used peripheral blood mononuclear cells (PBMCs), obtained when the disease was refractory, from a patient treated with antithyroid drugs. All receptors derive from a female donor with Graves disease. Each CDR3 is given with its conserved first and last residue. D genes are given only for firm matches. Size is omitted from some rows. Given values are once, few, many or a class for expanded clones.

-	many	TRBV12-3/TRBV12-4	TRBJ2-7	CASSGGGGQPREQYF	TGTGCCAGCAGCGGGGGAGGGGGACAACCACGCGAGCAGTACTTC
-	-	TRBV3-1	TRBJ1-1	CASSQIRGTGTEAFF	TGTGCCAGCAGCCAAATTCGGGGGACGGGCACTGAAGCTTTCTTT
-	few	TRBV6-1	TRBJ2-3	CASSAWDLGTDTQYF	TGTGCCAGCAGTGCCTGGGATTTGGGAACAGATACGCAGTATTTT
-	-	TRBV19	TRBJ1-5	CASSIEGLGNQPQHF	TGTGCCAGTAGTATAGAGGGCCTAGGCAATCAGCCCCAGCATTTT
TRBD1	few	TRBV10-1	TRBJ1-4	CASSESGTGDEKLFF	TGCGCCAGCAGTGAGTCCGGGACAGGGGATGAAAAACTGTTTTTT
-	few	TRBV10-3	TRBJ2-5	CAISSGLETQYF	TGTGCCATCTCTTCAGGGCTGGAGACCCAGTACTTC
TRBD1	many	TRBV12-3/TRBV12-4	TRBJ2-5	CASSLQQGAHWGQETQYF	TGTGCCAGCAGTTTACAACAGGGGGCGCATTGGGGCCAAGAGACCCAGTACTTC
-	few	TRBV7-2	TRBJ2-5	CASSLSRAGETQYF	TGTGCCAGCAGCCTCAGCAGGGCAGGGGAGACCCAGTACTTC
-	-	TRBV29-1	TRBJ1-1	CSVDGPNTEAFF	TGCAGCGTTGATGGTCCGAACACTGAAGCTTTCTTT
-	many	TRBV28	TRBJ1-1	CASSLYHSGEAFF	TGTGCCAGCAGTTTATACCACTCGGGGGAAGCTTTCTTT
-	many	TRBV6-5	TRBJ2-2	CASSYSWPGTGELFF	TGTGCCAGCAGTTACTCGTGGCCCGGGACCGGGGAGCTGTTTTTT
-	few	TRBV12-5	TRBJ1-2	CASDLYGPGRRYGYTF	TGTGCTAGTGATTTGTACGGCCCGGGAAGGCGGTATGGCTACACCTTC
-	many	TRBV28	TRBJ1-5	CASTETPNQPQHF	TGTGCCAGCACCGAGACACCTAATCAGCCCCAGCATTTT
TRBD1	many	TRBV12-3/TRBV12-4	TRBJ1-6	CASSPRTGSSSYNSPLHF	TGTGCCAGCAGTCCTCGGACAGGGTCGAGCTCCTATAATTCACCCCTCCACTTT
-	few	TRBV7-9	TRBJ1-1	CASSPYREPNTEAFF	TGTGCCAGCAGTCCCTACAGGGAACCTAACACTGAAGCTTTCTTT
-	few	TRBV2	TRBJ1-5	CASNHRENQPQHF	TGTGCCAGCAATCACAGGGAGAATCAGCCCCAGCATTTT
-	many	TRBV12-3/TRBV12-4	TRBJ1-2	CASSPTRTAPYGYTF	TGTGCCAGCAGTCCTACCAGGACAGCCCCATATGGCTACACCTTC
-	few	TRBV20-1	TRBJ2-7	CSAPEHSSSYEQYF	TGCAGTGCTCCGGAACACTCCAGCTCCTACGAGCAGTACTTC
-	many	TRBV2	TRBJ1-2	CASSENVISYYGYTF	TGTGCCAGCAGTGAAAACGTGATTAGTTACTATGGCTACACCTTC
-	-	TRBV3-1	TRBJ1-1	CASSLPRREAFF	TGTGCCAGCAGCCTGCCCCGCAGGGAAGCTTTCTTT
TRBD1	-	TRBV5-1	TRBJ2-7	CASSLDGRGEQYF	TGCGCCAGCAGCTTGGATGGCAGGGGGGAGCAGTACTTC
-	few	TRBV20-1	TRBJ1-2	CSAPGEVSFLNGYTF	TGCAGTGCCCCCGGGGAGGTCAGCTTCCTGAATGGCTACACCTTC
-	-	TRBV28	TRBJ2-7	CASSLGSPDGSYEQYF	TGTGCCAGCAGTTTAGGGAGCCCGGACGGCTCCTACGAGCAGTACTTC
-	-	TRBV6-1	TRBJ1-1	CASSEALRSEAFF	TGTGCCAGCAGTGAAGCGCTTCGAAGTGAAGCTTTCTTT
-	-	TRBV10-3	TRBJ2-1	CAISPGFPYNEQFF	TGTGCCATCAGCCCAGGGTTTCCCTACAATGAGCAGTTCTTC
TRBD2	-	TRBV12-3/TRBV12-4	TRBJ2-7	CASRQGLAGVGYEQYF	TGTGCCAGCAGACAGGGACTAGCGGGAGTGGGCTACGAGCAGTACTTC
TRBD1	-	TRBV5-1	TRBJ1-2	CASSTLQGVDGYTF	TGCGCCAGCAGCACCTTACAGGGGGTGGATGGCTACACCTTC
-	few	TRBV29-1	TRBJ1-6	CSLCWVSNNSPLHF	TGCAGCCTGTGCTGGGTCTCCAATAATTCACCCCTCCACTTT
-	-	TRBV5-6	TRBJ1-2	CASGPGGNSYTF	TGTGCCAGCGGCCCGGGAGGTAACAGCTACACCTTC
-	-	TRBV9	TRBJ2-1	CASSVAALDHNEQFF	TGTGCCAGCAGCGTAGCTGCACTAGATCACAATGAGCAGTTCTTC
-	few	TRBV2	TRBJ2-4	CASIRTALLAKNIQYF	TGTGCCAGCATTAGGACAGCCCTCTTAGCCAAAAACATTCAGTACTTC
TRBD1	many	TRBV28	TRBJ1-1	CASRDRGGNTEAFF	TGTGCCAGCAGGGACAGGGGGGGGAACACTGAAGCTTTCTTT
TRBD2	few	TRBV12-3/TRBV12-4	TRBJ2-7	CASSGGLARDYEQYF	TGTGCCAGCAGTGGCGGACTAGCGAGGGACTACGAGCAGTACTTC
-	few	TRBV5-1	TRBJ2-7	CASSLQTNREWSF	TGCGCCAGCAGCTTACAAACAAACAGGGAGTGGTCCTTC
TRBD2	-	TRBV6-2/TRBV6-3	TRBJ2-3	CASTDPASGFGDTQYF	TGTGCCAGCACCGACCCGGCTAGCGGGTTTGGAGATACGCAGTATTTT
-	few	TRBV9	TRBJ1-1	CASSVAPTHDTEAFF	TGTGCCAGCAGCGTAGCGCCGACACACGACACTGAAGCTTTCTTT
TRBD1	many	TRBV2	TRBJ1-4	CASSYRGQEKLFF	TGTGCCAGCAGCTACAGGGGGCAGGAAAAACTGTTTTTT
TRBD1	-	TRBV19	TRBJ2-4	CASSIGQENIQYF	TGTGCCAGTAGTATCGGACAGGAAAACATTCAGTACTTC
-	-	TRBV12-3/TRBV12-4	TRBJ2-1	CASSRGTGGLAGVYNEQFF	TGTGCCAGCAGTCGTGGGACAGGGGGTCTAGCGGGAGTCTACAATGAGCAGTTCTTC
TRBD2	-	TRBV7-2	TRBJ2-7	CASSAPTSGSYEQYF	TGTGCCAGCAGCGCCCCGACTAGCGGTAGCTACGAGCAGTACTTC
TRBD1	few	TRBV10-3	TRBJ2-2	CAVTGQGATGELFF	TGTGCCGTCACCGGACAGGGGGCCACCGGGGAGCTGTTTTTT
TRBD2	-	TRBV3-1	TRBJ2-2	CASSQVPGGRTGELFF	TGTGCCAGCAGCCAAGTGCCGGGAGGGAGGACCGGGGAGCTGTTTTTT